Shown below are 14 T cell receptor beta chains from a single sample sequenced in a study of graft-versus-host responses after intestinal transplantation. TCRdb keeps only in-frame clones here, not all; method: immunoSEQ multiplex PCR. The sample includes more than 25,000 clones, more than 85% of them seen just once. The sequencing here drew on PBMCs, taken 18 days after transplant. Source of these receptors: a human patient who received an intestinal transplant, so some T cells may come from the graft donor.

The rearrangement joins TRBV4-1 to TRBJ2-7, with 8 bases that match TRBD2. Germline V gene sequence: CDR1 MGHRA, CDR2 YSYEKL. This CDR3 region has 16 residues. The V segment lost 4 bases and the J segment 0 bases; nucleotides outside the gene matches: 8. The CDR3 coding sequence is TGCGCCAGCAGCCTTAGCGGGGACACAAGCTCCTACGAGCAGTACTTC. Protein sequence: CASSLSGDTSSYEQYF.

The CDR3 spells CASSLAPTGDYGYTF. The CDR3 region has the DNA TGTGCCAGCAGCTTGGCGCCCACAGGGGACTATGGCTACACCTTC. The chain couples TRBV5-6 to TRBJ1-2; 7 bases line up with TRBD1. The CDR3 has 15 amino acids. With V trimmed by 0 bases and J by 3 bases, 5 bases remained unmatched. Germline CDR1 reads SGHDT; CDR2 reads YYEEEE.

This clone was detected once. V is TRBV6-5 and J is TRBJ2-7; 8 nucleotides line up with TRBD2. This CDR3 contains 15 residues. V dropped 3 bases and J dropped 3; count of bases not matched to a gene: 7. Looked up from germline, CDR1 is MNHEY and CDR2 is SVGAGI. DNA for the CDR3: TGTGCCAGCAGTTATTCCAGCGGGGGCCTCTACGAGCAGTACTTC. Residues: CASSYSSGGLYEQYF.

The genes are TRBV7-2 and TRBJ2-1, with D perhaps TRBD1 (5 bases). The CDR3 spans 17 residues. The germline gives CDR1 SGHTA, CDR2 FQGNSA. The germline V and J ends were trimmed by 4 bases and 2 bases, with 18 bases remaining between them. CDR3 sequence (DNA): TGTGCCAGCAGCTCCTGGGGCGCTATGGGTCCCTACAATGAGCAGTTCTTC. As protein: CASSSWGAMGPYNEQFF.

The chain recombines TRBV9 with TRBJ2-7, with 7 bases matching TRBD1. CDR3 length: 16 amino acids. V shed 2 bases and J 2 bases; nucleotides not matched to a gene: 10. CDR1 is SGDLS, CDR2 YYNGEE, per germline. The CDR3 sequence is CASSVQAGTATYEQYF. The CDR3 coding sequence is TGTGCCAGCAGCGTCCAGGCCGGGACAGCGACCTACGAGCAGTACTTC.

This sequence joins TRBV9 and TRBJ1-1; no clear D gene. From germline, CDR1 is SGDLS and CDR2 YYNGEE. Trimming took off 0 bases at V and 6 bases at J, with 9 bases between the two ends. The CDR3 is 13 residues long. The CDR3, as DNA: TGTGCCAGCAGCGTAGTAGGCGGCTCTGAAGCTTTCTTT. Translated: CASSVVGGSEAFF.

V gene TRBV14 combines with J gene TRBJ2-1; D is possibly TRBD1 or TRBD2 (5 bases each). The CDR3 length is 14 residues. Trimming took 3 bases from V and 9 from J, leaving 15 bases between them. Germline V gene sequence: CDR1 SGHDN, CDR2 FVKESK. The CDR3 DNA reads TGTGCCAGCAGCCATCGGCTAGCAGGGAGTGAGCAGTTCTTC. This sequence encodes CASSHRLAGSEQFF.

The rearrangement uses TRBV19 and TRBJ2-1; D not resolved. The CDR3 has 12 residues. Germline CDR1 is LNHDA and CDR2 is SQIVND (reference sequence). V shed 5 bases and J shed 14 bases, with 16 bases lying between them. The CDR3 here is CASSAAARLKFF. The CDR3 bases are TGTGCCAGTAGTGCCGCCGCCCGCCTTAAGTTCTTC.

The chain combines TRBV20-1 with TRBJ2-7; D is ambiguous. Trimming took 3 bases from V and 4 from J, leaving 7 bases between them. Germline V gene sequence: CDR1 DFQATT, CDR2 SNEGSKA (reference sequence). This CDR3 has 11 amino acids. CDR3 residues: CSARMGYEQYF. CDR3 sequence (DNA): TGCAGTGCTAGGATGGGTTACGAGCAGTACTTC.

As concerns this clone: Sequence at one end of the junction differs from germline and may be a read error. This chain joins TRBV29-1 and TRBJ2-6; D possibly corresponds to TRBD1 (6 bases). Germline-derived CDR1 and CDR2 are SQVTM and ANQGSEA. The CDR3 spans 16 residues. CDR3 sequence (DNA): TGCAGCGCCGTCTCCGTGGCAGGGGCTGGGGCCAACGTCCTGTCTTTC. The encoded protein is CSAVSVAGAGANVLSF.

V gene TRBV11-2 combines with J gene TRBJ2-1, with a possible D match to TRBD1 (7 bases). Germline lookup yields CDR1 SGHAT and CDR2 FQNNGV. The V end lost 8 bases, the J end lost 5 bases, and 25 bases lay between the germline ends. This CDR3 comprises 17 residues. For the CDR3, the DNA is TGTGCCAGCTTAGGAGGGGAGTGGGGACAGTCCCACAATGAGCAGTTCTTC. Translating it yields CASLGGEWGQSHNEQFF.

The chain employs TRBV2 and TRBJ2-3; 7 bases are shared with TRBD1. The CDR3 sequence is 16 residues long. V shed 6 bases and J 3 bases; nucleotides not matched to a gene: 12. Germline CDR1 SNHLY, CDR2 FYNNEI. CDR3 amino acids: CASSLDPGGSTDTQYF. The CDR3 bases are TGTGCCAGCAGCCTCGACCCAGGGGGATCGACAGATACGCAGTATTTT.

This chain joins TRBV19 and TRBJ1-1; TRBD1 is a possible D gene (6 bases). V dropped 3 bases and J dropped 3 bases, with 11 bases sitting between them. From germline, CDR1 is LNHDA and CDR2 SQIVND (reference sequence). The CDR3 runs to 14 residues. This CDR3 is CASSIQGPYTEAFF. Written as DNA, the CDR3 is TGTGCCAGTAGTATTCAGGGGCCCTACACTGAAGCTTTCTTT.

The chain recombines TRBV6-5 with TRBJ1-6, with D perhaps TRBD1 (5 bases). Deletions cut 4 bases from V and 13 bases from J, with 14 bases between. The CDR3 consists of 13 residues. Germline CDR1 is MNHEY and CDR2 is SVGAGI. The CDR3 loop reads CASSWDLRAPLHF. CDR3 in DNA: TGTGCCAGCAGTTGGGACTTACGGGCGCCCCTCCACTTT.